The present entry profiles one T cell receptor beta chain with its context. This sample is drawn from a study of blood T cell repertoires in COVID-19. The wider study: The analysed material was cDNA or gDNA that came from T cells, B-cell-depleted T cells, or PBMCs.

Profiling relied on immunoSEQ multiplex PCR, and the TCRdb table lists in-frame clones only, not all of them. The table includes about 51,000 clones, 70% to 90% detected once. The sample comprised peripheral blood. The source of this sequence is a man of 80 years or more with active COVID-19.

The CDR3 bases are TGTGCCAGCAGCGATAAACAGGGTCGCGAGCAGTACTTC. The encoded protein is CASSDKQGREQYF. This sequence joins TRBV6-6 and TRBJ2-7, with a tentative D call TRBD1 (6 bases). V lost 6 bases and J 6 bases, leaving 15 bases between the germline ends. CDR1 MNHNY and CDR2 SVGAGI come from the germline V gene (reference sequence). The CDR3 spans 13 residues.